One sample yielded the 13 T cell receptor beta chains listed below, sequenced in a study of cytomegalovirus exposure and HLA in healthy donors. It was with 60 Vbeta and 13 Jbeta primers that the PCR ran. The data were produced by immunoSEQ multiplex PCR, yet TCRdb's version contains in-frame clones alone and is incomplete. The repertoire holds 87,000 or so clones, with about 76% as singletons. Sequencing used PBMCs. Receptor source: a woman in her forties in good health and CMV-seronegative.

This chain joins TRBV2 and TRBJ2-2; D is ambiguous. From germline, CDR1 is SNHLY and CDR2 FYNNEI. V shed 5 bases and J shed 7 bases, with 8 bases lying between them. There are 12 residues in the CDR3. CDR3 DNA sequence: TGTGCCAGCAGTTTAGCATTCGGGGAGCTGTTTTTT. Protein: CASSLAFGELFF.

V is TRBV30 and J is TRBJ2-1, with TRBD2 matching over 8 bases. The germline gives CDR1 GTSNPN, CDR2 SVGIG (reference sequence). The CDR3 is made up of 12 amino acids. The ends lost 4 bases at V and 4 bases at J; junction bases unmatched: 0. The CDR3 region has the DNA TGTGCCTGGACTAGCGGGTACAATGAGCAGTTCTTC. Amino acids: CAWTSGYNEQFF.

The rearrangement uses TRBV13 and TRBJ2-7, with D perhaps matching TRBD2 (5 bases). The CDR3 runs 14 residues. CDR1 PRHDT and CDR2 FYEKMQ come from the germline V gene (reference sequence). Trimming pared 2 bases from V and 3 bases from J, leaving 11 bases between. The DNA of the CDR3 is TGTGCCAGCAGCTTATCCGCTAGCAGCTACGAGCAGTACTTC. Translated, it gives CASSLSASSYEQYF.

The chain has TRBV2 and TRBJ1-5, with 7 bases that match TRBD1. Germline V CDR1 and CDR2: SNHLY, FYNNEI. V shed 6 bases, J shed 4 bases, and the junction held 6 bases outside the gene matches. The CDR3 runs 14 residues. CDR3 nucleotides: TGTGCCAGCAGCGCGACAGGGAAGAATCAGCCCCAGCATTTT. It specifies CASSATGKNQPQHF.

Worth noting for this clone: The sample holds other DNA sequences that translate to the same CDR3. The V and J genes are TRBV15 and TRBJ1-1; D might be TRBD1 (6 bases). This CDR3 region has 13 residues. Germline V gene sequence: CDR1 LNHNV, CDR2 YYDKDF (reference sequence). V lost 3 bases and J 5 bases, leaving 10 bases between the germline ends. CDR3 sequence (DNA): TGTGCCACCAGCAGGGTCAGGGGTACTGAAGCTTTCTTT. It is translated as CATSRVRGTEAFF.

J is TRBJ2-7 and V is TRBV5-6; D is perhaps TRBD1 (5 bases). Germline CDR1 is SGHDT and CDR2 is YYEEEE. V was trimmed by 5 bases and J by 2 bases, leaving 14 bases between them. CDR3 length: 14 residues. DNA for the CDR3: TGTGCCAGCAGTCGACAGATAAATACCTACGAGCAGTACTTC. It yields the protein CASSRQINTYEQYF.

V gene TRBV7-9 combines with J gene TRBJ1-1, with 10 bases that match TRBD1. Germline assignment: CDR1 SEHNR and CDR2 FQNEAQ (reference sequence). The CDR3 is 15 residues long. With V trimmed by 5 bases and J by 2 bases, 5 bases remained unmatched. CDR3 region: CASSTWDRGNTEAFF. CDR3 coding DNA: TGTGCCAGCAGCACGTGGGACAGGGGTAACACTGAAGCTTTCTTT.

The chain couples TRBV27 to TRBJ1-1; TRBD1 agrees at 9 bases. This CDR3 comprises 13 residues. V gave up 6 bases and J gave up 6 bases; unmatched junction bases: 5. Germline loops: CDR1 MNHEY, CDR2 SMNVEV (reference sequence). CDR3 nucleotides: TGTGCCAGCAGACAGGGGGCATTCGCTGAAGCTTTCTTT. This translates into CASRQGAFAEAFF.

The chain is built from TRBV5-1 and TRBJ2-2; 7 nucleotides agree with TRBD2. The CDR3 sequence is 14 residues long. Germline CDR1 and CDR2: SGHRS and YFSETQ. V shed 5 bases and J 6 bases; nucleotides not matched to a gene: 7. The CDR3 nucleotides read TGCGCCAGCAGTATAGGGAGCGGGGCCGGGGAGCTGTTTTTT. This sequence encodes CASSIGSGAGELFF. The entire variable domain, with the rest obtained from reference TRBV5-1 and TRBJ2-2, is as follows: KAGVTQTPRYLIKTRGQQVTLSCSPISGHRSVSWYQQTPGQGLQFLFEYFSETQRNKGNFPGRFSGRQFSNSRSEMNVSTLELGDSALYLCASSIGSGAGELFFGEGSRLTVL.

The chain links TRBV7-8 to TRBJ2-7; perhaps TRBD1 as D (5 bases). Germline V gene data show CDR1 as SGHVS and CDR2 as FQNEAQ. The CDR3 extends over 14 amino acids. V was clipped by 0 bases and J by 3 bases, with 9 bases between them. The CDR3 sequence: CASSLAGQLYEQYF. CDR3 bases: TGTGCCAGCAGCTTAGCGGGGCAGCTCTACGAGCAGTACTTC.

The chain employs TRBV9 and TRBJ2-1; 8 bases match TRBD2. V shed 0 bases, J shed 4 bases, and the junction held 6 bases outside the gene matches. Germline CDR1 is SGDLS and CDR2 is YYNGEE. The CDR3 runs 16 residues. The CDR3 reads CASSVGTGGIYNEQFF. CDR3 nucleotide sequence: TGTGCCAGCAGCGTAGGAACGGGGGGGATATACAATGAGCAGTTCTTC.

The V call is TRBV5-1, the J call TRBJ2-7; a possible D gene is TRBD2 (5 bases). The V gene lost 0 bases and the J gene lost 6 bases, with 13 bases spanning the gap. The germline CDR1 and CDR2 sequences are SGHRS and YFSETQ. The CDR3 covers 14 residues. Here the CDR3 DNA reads TGCGCCAGCAGCTTGGGAGGGAAAGAGAGCGAGCAGTACTTC. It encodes CASSLGGKESEQYF.

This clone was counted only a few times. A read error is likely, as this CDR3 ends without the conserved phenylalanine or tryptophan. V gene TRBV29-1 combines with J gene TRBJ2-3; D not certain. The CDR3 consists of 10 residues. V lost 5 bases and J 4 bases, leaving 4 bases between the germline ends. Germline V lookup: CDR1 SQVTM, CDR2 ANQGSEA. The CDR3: CSVLSDTQYV. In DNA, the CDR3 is TGCAGCGTTCTTTCAGATACGCAGTATGTT.